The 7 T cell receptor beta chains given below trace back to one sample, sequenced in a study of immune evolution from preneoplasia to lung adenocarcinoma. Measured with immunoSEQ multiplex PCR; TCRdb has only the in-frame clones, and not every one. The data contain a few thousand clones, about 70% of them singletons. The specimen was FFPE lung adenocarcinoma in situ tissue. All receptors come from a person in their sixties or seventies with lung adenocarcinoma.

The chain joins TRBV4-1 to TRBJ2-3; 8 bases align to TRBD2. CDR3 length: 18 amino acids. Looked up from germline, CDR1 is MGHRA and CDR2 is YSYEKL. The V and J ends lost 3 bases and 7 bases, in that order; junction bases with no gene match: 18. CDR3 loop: CASSQATGVAGLLNTQYF. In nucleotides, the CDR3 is TGCGCCAGCAGCCAGGCCACGGGGGTAGCGGGGTTACTAAATACGCAGTATTTT.

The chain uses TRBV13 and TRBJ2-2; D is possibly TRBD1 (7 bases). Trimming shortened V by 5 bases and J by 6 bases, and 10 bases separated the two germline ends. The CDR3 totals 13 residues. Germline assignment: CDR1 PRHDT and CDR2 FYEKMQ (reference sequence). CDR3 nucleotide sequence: TGTGCCAGCAGCCAGGGGGGATCCGGGGAGCTGTTTTTT. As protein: CASSQGGSGELFF.

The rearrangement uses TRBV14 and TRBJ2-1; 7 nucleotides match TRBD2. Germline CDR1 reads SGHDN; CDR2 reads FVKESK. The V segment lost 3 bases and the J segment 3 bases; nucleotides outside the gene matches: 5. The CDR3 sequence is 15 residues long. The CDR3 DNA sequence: TGTGCCAGCAGCCAGGTTCTAGCGGACTACAATGAGCAGTTCTTC. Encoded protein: CASSQVLADYNEQFF. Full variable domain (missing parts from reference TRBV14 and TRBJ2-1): EAGVTQFPSHSVIEKGQTVTLRCDPISGHDNLYWYRRVMGKEIKFLLHFVKESKQDESGMPNNRFLAERTGGTYSTLKVQPAELEDSGVYFCASSQVLADYNEQFFGPGTRLTVL.

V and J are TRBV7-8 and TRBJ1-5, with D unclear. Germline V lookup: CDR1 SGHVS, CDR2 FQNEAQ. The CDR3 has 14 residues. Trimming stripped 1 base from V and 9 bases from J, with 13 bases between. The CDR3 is CASSLGGGKRPQHF. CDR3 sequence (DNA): TGTGCCAGCAGCTTAGGGGGAGGCAAGCGGCCCCAGCATTTT.

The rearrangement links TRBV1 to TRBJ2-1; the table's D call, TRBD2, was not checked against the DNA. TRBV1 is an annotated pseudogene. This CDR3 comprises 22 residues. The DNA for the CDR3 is TGCACCAGCAGCCAAGATTCGTTTGGCTTGCTAGTAAGACCCAGCTCCTACAATGAGCAGTTCTTC. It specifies CTSSQDSFGLLVRPSSYNEQFF.

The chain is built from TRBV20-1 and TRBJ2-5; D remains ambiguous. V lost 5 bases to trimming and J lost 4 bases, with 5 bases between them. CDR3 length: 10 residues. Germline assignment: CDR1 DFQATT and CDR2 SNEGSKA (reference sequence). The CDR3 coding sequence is TGCAGTGCTCTCGGAGAGACCCAGTACTTC. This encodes CSALGETQYF.

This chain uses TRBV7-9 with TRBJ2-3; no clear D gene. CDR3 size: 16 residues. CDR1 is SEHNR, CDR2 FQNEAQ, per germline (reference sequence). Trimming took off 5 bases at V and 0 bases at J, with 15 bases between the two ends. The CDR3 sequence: CASSPPEFSSTDTQYF. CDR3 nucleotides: TGTGCCAGCAGCCCCCCAGAGTTTTCTAGCACAGATACGCAGTATTTT.